The rows below give T cell receptor beta chains drawn from one sample of a study of early T cells in non-severe SARS-CoV-2 infection. Via MiXCR, TCRdb re-called the 5' RACE reads, giving one row per CDR3 protein. This sample has around 67,000 distinct CDR3 sequences; about 12% occur once, and the top ten carry over 1%. Sequencing was performed on whole blood. All receptors come from an adult who was a healthcare worker with PCR-confirmed SARS-CoV-2 infection or an uninfected control (not recorded which). CDR3s include the opening cysteine and the closing phenylalanine or tryptophan. D genes are given only for firm matches. The size of a clone is reported for some rows only, either as once, few or many, or as a class for expanded clones.

d_call j_call clone_size v_call cdr3_aa cdr3_nt
. TRBJ1-2 . TRBV29-1 CSVGKGTDYGYTF TGCAGCGTTGGGAAGGGAACGGACTATGGCTACACCTTC
. TRBJ2-7 many TRBV5-4 CASSHPTETTFVKAEQYF TGTGCCAGCAGCCATCCGACCGAGACTACCTTCGTGAAGGCCGAGCAGTACTTC
. TRBJ1-5 many TRBV19 CASSKTGLGQPQHF TGTGCCAGTAGCAAAACAGGGCTTGGTCAGCCCCAGCATTTT
. TRBJ2-4 many TRBV21-1 CASSPRVGGWAKNIQYF TGTGCCAGCAGCCCCAGAGTAGGGGGCTGGGCCAAAAACATTCAGTACTTC
. TRBJ2-7 few TRBV29-1 CSVRRTHEQYF TGCAGCGTTCGGCGGACCCACGAGCAGTACTTC
. TRBJ2-5 few TRBV20-1 CSASEWETQYF TGCAGTGCTAGTGAGTGGGAGACCCAGTACTTC
. TRBJ1-4 many TRBV7-8 CASSYTDSTNEKLFF TGTGCCAGCAGTTATACGGACAGCACTAATGAAAAACTGTTTTTT
. TRBJ2-1 . TRBV5-6 CASSFTSRNEQFF TGTGCCAGCAGCTTCACTAGCCGTAATGAGCAGTTCTTC
. TRBJ2-5 . TRBV12-3/TRBV12-4 CASSFSVSETQYF TGTGCCAGCAGTTTCTCTGTTAGCGAGACCCAGTACTTC
TRBD1 TRBJ1-1 . TRBV7-2 CASSPRTGGTEAFF TGTGCCAGCAGCCCAAGAACAGGGGGCACTGAAGCTTTCTTT
. TRBJ2-6 many TRBV2 CASSGEGFGANVLTF TGTGCCAGCAGTGGAGAGGGCTTTGGGGCCAACGTCCTGACTTTC
. TRBJ1-5 many TRBV20-1 CSARRDLNQPQHF TGCAGTGCTAGGAGGGACCTCAATCAGCCCCAGCATTTT
TRBD1 TRBJ2-3 many TRBV5-1 CASSGQAGTVTTDTQYF TGCGCCAGCAGCGGGCAAGCCGGGACAGTAACCACAGATACGCAGTATTTT
TRBD2 TRBJ2-5 few TRBV10-3 CAISQTSGVQETQYF TGTGCCATCAGTCAGACTAGCGGGGTCCAAGAGACCCAGTACTTC
. TRBJ2-1 many TRBV10-1 CASSVGGIYNEQFF TGCGCCAGCAGTGTGGGGGGAATATACAATGAGCAGTTCTTC
. TRBJ2-3 many TRBV7-8 CASSLAQVVTDTQYF TGTGCCAGCAGCTTAGCGCAGGTAGTCACAGATACGCAGTATTTT
TRBD1 TRBJ1-1 many TRBV5-6 CASSPWTGRNTEAFF TGTGCCAGCTCCCCTTGGACAGGACGGAACACTGAAGCTTTCTTT
. TRBJ1-1 . TRBV29-1 CSGGENTEAFF TGCAGCGGGGGGGAAAACACTGAAGCTTTCTTT
. TRBJ1-2 . TRBV10-1 CASSVRTACPGYTF TGCGCCAGCAGTGTCAGGACGGCCTGCCCAGGCTACACCTTC
. TRBJ1-4 . TRBV28 CASSTQAAYEKLFF TGTGCCAGCAGCACACAGGCCGCGTATGAAAAACTGTTTTTT
TRBD1 TRBJ1-6 few TRBV28 CASSPSGQGHNSPLHF TGTGCCAGCAGCCCGTCCGGACAGGGCCATAATTCACCCCTCCACTTT
. TRBJ2-7 many TRBV7-9 CASSPGLGSYEQYF TGTGCCAGCAGCCCCGGGCTGGGTTCCTACGAGCAGTACTTC
. TRBJ2-1 once TRBV28 CASSYNERQFF TGTGCCAGCAGTTACAATGAGCGGCAGTTCTTC
TRBD1 TRBJ2-7 many TRBV28 CASSRQGTDYEQYF TGTGCCAGCAGTCGACAGGGGACCGACTACGAGCAGTACTTC
. TRBJ2-7 many TRBV5-4 CASSLVGQPYEQYF TGTGCCAGCAGCTTGGTGGGACAACCCTACGAGCAGTACTTC
. TRBJ1-5 . TRBV7-9 CASSEQGSNQPQHF TGTGCCAGCAGCGAACAGGGTAGCAATCAGCCCCAGCATTTT
TRBD2 TRBJ2-7 once TRBV7-2 CASSPRLLASGGADEQYF TGTGCCAGCAGCCCCCGTTTATTGGCTAGCGGGGGGGCCGACGAGCAGTACTTC
. TRBJ2-2 many TRBV24-1 CATGGGTGELFF TGTGCCACCGGGGGCGGTACCGGGGAGCTGTTTTTT
TRBD2 TRBJ2-3 many TRBV29-1 CSVEGTSGGTDTQYF TGCAGCGTTGAAGGGACTAGCGGGGGCACAGATACGCAGTATTTT
. TRBJ2-7 many TRBV3-1 CASSQYLDEQYF TGTGCCAGCAGCCAGTATCTCGACGAGCAGTACTTC
. TRBJ2-7 many TRBV18 CASSPLGGDYEQYF TGTGCCAGCTCACCCTTAGGGGGGGACTACGAGCAGTACTTC
. TRBJ2-1 many TRBV10-3 CAISSNNNEQFF TGTGCCATCAGTTCAAACAACAATGAGCAGTTCTTC
. TRBJ1-1 many TRBV29-1 CSVGWGSMNTEAFF TGCAGCGTTGGATGGGGCAGCATGAACACTGAAGCTTTCTTT
. TRBJ1-2 few TRBV28 CASSLALDGYTF TGTGCCAGCAGTTTGGCTCTAGACGGCTACACCTTC
. TRBJ1-2 . TRBV28 CASRVTDLEYGYTF TGTGCCAGCAGGGTGACAGATCTCGAATATGGCTACACCTTC
. TRBJ2-3 many TRBV10-2 CATRDVTDTQYF TGCGCCACCAGGGACGTGACAGATACGCAGTATTTT
. TRBJ2-1 many TRBV20-1 CSARDPRADYYNEQFF TGCAGTGCTAGAGACCCCAGGGCGGACTATTACAATGAGCAGTTCTTC
TRBD1 TRBJ2-3 many TRBV12-3/TRBV12-4 CASSSSRDRSTDTQYF TGTGCCAGCAGTTCCAGCCGGGACAGGAGCACAGATACGCAGTATTTT
. TRBJ2-7 many TRBV7-2 CASSLGLLSHEQYF TGTGCCAGCAGCCTTGGACTGCTTTCCCACGAGCAGTACTTC
. TRBJ2-6 many TRBV24-1 CATSDPIRSGANVLTF TGTGCCACCAGTGATCCCATTCGCTCTGGGGCCAACGTCCTGACTTTC
. TRBJ1-5 many TRBV6-2/TRBV6-3 CASSPQDGFNQPQHF TGTGCCAGCAGTCCACAAGACGGATTCAATCAGCCCCAGCATTTT
TRBD1 TRBJ1-6 many TRBV18 CASSTTGGSSGNSPLHF TGTGCCAGCTCAACAACAGGGGGTTCAAGTGGAAATTCACCCCTCCACTTT
. TRBJ2-1 many TRBV28 CASFGEDEQFF TGTGCCAGCTTTGGTGAGGATGAGCAGTTCTTC
. TRBJ2-7 few TRBV28 CASSFMGGKTYEQYF TGTGCCAGCAGTTTTATGGGCGGGAAAACCTACGAGCAGTACTTC
. TRBJ2-7 many TRBV10-2 CASRAGSYEQYF TGCGCCAGCAGGGCAGGGAGCTACGAGCAGTACTTC
TRBD1 TRBJ1-5 many TRBV28 CASSLLTGGPQPQHF TGTGCCAGCAGTTTACTCACAGGGGGCCCTCAGCCCCAGCATTTT
. TRBJ1-2 many TRBV5-6 CASSLQTALYGYTF TGTGCCAGCAGCTTGCAGACGGCTCTCTATGGCTACACCTTC
TRBD2 TRBJ2-1 many TRBV11-2 CASSLAGTSGSNEQFF TGTGCCAGCAGCTTAGCCGGGACTAGCGGGTCAAATGAGCAGTTCTTC
. TRBJ1-1 . TRBV28 CASSSQGIRAFF TGTGCCAGCAGTTCGCAGGGTATACGAGCTTTTTTT
TRBD1 TRBJ2-7 . TRBV28 CASEATGGGGSYEQYF TGTGCCAGCGAAGCAACAGGGGGCGGCGGGTCCTACGAGCAGTACTTC
. TRBJ2-3 many TRBV7-9 CASSNQGKDTQYF TGTGCCAGCAGCAATCAGGGAAAAGATACGCAGTATTTT
. TRBJ1-2 many TRBV5-4 CASSLDRSNYGYTF TGTGCCAGCAGCTTGGACCGGTCTAACTATGGCTACACCTTC
. TRBJ2-1 many TRBV7-9 CASGYNEQFF TGTGCCAGCGGGTACAATGAGCAGTTCTTC